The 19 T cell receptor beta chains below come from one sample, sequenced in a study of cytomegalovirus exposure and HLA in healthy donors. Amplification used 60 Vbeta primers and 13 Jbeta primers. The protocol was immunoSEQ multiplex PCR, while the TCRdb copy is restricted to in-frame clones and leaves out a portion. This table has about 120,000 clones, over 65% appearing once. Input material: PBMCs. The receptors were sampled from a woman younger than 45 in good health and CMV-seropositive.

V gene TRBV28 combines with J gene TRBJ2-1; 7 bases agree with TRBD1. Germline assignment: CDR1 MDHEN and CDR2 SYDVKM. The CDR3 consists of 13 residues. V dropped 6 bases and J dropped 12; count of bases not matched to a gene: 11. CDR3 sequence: CASSRQGSSVQFF. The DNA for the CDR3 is TGTGCCAGCAGCAGACAGGGAAGTAGCGTGCAGTTCTTC.

CDR3 nucleotides: TGTGCCAGCAGCCTTCGGGGGGGGGCCAATCCCGGGGAGCTGTTTTTT. Its protein product is CASSLRGGANPGELFF. The V gene is TRBV7-8, the J gene TRBJ2-2; 8 bases match TRBD2. The germline gives CDR1 SGHVS, CDR2 FQNEAQ. Unmatched junction bases numbered 11, after V lost 5 bases and J lost 6 bases. The CDR3 consists of 16 residues.

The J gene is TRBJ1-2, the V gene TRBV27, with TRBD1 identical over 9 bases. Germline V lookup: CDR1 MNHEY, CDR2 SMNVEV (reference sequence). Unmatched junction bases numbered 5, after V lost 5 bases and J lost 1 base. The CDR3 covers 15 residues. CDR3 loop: CASSPWDRDNYGYTF. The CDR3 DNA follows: TGTGCCAGCAGTCCTTGGGACAGGGATAACTATGGCTACACCTTC.

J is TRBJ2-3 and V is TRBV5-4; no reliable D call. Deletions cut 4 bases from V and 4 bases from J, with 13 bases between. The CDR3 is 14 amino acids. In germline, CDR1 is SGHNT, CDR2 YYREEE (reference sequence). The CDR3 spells CASSAQTRADTQYF. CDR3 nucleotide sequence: TGTGCCAGCAGCGCCCAGACTCGCGCAGATACGCAGTATTTT.

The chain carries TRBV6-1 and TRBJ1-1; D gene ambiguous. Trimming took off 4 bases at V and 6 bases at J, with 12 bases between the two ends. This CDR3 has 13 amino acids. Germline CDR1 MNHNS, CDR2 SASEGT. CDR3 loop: CASSVRERAEAFF. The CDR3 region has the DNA TGTGCCAGCAGTGTTAGGGAGCGGGCTGAAGCTTTCTTT.

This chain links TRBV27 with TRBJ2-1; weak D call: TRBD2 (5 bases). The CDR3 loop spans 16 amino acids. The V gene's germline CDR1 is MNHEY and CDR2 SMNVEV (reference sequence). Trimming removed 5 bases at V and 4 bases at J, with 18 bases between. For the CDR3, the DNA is TGTGCCAGCAGTCCAATGGGCCGGGAAAAATACAATGAGCAGTTCTTC. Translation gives CASSPMGREKYNEQFF.

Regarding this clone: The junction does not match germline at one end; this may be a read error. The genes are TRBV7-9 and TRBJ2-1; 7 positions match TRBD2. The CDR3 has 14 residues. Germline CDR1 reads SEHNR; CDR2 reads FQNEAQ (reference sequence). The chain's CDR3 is CSSSPGLVPNEQFF. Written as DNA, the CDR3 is TGTTCCAGCAGCCCCGGACTAGTTCCTAATGAGCAGTTCTTC.

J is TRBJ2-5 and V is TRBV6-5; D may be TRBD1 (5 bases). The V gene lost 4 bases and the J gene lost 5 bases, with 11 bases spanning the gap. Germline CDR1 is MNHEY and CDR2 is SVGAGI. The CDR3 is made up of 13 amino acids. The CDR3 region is CASSSGIQETQYF. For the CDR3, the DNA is TGTGCCAGCAGTTCAGGGATACAGGAGACCCAGTACTTC.

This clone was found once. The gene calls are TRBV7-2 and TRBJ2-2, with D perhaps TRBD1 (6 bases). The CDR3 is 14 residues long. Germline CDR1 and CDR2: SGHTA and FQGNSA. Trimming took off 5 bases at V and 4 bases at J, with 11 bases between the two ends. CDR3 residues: CASSRDKSTGELFF. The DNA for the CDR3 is TGTGCCAGCAGCAGGGACAAATCCACCGGGGAGCTGTTTTTT.

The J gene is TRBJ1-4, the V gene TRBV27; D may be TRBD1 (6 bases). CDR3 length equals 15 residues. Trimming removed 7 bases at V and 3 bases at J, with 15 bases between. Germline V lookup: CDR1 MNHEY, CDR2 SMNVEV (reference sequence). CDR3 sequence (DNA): TGTGCCAGCAAGGGGCGACAGGCTCCTAATGAAAAACTGTTTTTT. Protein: CASKGRQAPNEKLFF.

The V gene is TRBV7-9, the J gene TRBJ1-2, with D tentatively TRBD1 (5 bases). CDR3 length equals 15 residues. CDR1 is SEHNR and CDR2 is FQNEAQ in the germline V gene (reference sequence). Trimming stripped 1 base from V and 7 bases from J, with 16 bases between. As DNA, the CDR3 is TGTGCCAGCAGCTTAGAGGGTAGGGGTTCGAGTGGCTACACCTTC. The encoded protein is CASSLEGRGSSGYTF.

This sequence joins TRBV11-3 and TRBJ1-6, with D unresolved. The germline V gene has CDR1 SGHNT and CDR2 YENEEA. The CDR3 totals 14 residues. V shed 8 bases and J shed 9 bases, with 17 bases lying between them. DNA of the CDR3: TGTGCCAGCGGTCGACGAGGGTGGGGTTCACCCCTCCACTTT. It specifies CASGRRGWGSPLHF.

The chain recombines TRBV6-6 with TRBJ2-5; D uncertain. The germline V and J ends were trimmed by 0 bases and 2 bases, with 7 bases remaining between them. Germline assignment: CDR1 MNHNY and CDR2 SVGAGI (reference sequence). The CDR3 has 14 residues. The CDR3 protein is CASSYSRLQETQYF. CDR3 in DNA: TGTGCCAGCAGTTACTCCCGGTTGCAAGAGACCCAGTACTTC.

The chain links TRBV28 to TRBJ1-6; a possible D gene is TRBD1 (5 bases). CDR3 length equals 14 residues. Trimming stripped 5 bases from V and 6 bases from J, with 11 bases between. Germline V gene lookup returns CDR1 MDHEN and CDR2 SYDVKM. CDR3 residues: CASSLVQGNSPLHF. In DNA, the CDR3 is TGTGCCAGCAGTCTTGTCCAGGGTAATTCACCCCTCCACTTT.

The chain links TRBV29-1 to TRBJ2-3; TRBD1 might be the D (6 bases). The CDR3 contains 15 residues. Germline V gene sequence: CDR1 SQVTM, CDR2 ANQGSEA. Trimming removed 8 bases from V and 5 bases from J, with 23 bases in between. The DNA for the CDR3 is TGCAGCTCCCGTCGCCGCAGGGGTGTAGAAGATACGCAGTATTTT. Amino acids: CSSRRRRGVEDTQYF.

CDR3 protein: CASSQERGNRGYTF. CDR3 nucleotide sequence: TGCGCCAGCAGCCAAGAGCGAGGGAATCGCGGCTACACCTTC. This sequence joins TRBV4-1 and TRBJ1-2; D is unclear. Trimming removed 0 bases at V and 8 bases at J, with 13 bases between. The germline V gene encodes CDR1 MGHRA and CDR2 YSYEKL. The CDR3 loop spans 14 amino acids.

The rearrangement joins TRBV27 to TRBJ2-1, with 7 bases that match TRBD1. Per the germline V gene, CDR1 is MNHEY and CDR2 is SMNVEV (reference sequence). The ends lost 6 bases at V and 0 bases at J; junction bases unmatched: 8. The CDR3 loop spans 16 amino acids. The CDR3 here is CASRQTGFSSYNEQFF. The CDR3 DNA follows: TGTGCCAGCAGACAGACAGGGTTCAGCTCCTACAATGAGCAGTTCTTC.

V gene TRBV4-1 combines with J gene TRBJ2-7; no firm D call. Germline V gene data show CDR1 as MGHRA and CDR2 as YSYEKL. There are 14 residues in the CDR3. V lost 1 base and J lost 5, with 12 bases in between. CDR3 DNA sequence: TGCGCCAGCAGCCAAGGGCCTCCCATCGACGAGCAGTACTTC. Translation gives CASSQGPPIDEQYF.

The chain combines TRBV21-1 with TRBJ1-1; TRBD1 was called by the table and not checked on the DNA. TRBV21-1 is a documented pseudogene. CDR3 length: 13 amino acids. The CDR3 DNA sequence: TGTGCCAGCAGCGTGACAGGGGGGGCTGAAGCTTTCTTT. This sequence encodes CASSVTGGAEAFF.